This T cell receptor beta chain was obtained from a study of shared clonotypes between healthy human individuals (dated by TCRdb to the early 2020s). Regarding the complete study: The cohort comprised a couple of women and a few men aged 18 to 49 years. Blood TCR repertoires of a handful of healthy adults were deeply sequenced to estimate repertoire size and the extent of clonotype sharing between individuals. Between about 0.9 and 8.9 billion PBMCs per donor were obtained by leukapheresis. To increase sequencing depth and limit assay-specific biases, different laboratories used diverse techniques to prepare libraries and sequence TCR repertoires. Per donor, three plates each were used for CD4 naive and CD4 memory, two for CD8 naive, and one for CD8 memory. Study-wide findings and limitations: Sampling was limited to blood, and TCR repertoires in tissue likely differ from TCR repertoires in blood. Pairwise subsampling indicated that sequencing depth was expected to affect the degree of clonotype sharing among donors. Sharing across a few donors was observed for around 4.8% of naive CD4, under 4% of naive CD8, about 2.3% of memory CD4, and around 0.4% of memory CD8 clonotypes. The genetic and exposure-history diversity represented was limited by the small number of donors. Naive subsets generally had larger estimated clonotype richness than memory subsets did. Rarefaction of sorted-subset datasets indicated incomplete sequencing despite the large sequencing depth. Higher generation probabilities were observed for clonotypes shared by all four sorted-subset donors than for non-shared clonotypes.

Healthy HIV-negative adults with no recently reported acute infections or vaccinations were included as donors. All donors were Caucasian adults living in Nashville, Tennessee, USA. CD4+ T cells were enriched by magnetic negative selection; naive cells were then positively selected on CD45RA, and the negative fraction formed the memory subset. Blood was obtained by leukapheresis, after which PBMCs were separated by Ficoll-Histopaque density gradient centrifugation and cryopreserved in liquid nitrogen vapor phase. Analytical flow cytometry was used to check the purity and quantity of every magnetically sorted T cell population. Genomic DNA was isolated from each sorted fraction and quantified by UV absorbance on a Nanodrop 2000c. From the cysteine through the phenylalanine, the CDR3 covers 17 amino acids. Only the CDR3 DNA stays, 51 bases, in frame from base 1. Clipping removes 2 bases from V and 4 bases from J, with 12 as the unmatched junction base count. The germline V gene gives CDR1 as SNHLY and CDR2 as FYNNEI.

TCR CDR3 regions were amplified from genomic DNA by multiplex PCR using the deep immunoSEQ assay. For each cell subset, the extracted genomic DNA was distributed evenly across all wells of several immunoSEQ 96-well plates, and each plate served as one replicate. For sorted subsets, about 0.2 ug genomic DNA, equal to 30,000 or so T cell genomes, was loaded into each replicate PCR. The purified libraries were quantified using a Qubit 3.0 fluorometer, sized with a Bioanalyzer 2100, and then quantified again using the KAPA Library Quantification kit. Every immunoSEQ 96-well plate was sequenced on a separate single-read 150-cycle Illumina NextSeq 550 flow cell. The authors' analysis ran thus. Because the immunoSEQ output included only junctional sequences and no quality scores, the filtering could not be the same as the filtering used for full-length reads. To assign V/J genes and CDR3, sequences were annotated against IMGT germline references using PyIR, a Python wrapper for IgBLAST v1.9. Reads with weak V/J assignments (E-value above 1e-6), missing CDR3, stop codons, out-of-frame junctions, or ambiguous translated residues were removed. V3J clonotypes were defined by identical inferred V gene, J gene, and CDR3 amino acid sequence. Percentage overlap between repertoires was computed as shared unique clonotypes divided by the size of the smaller repertoire. RTK rarefaction, the Chao1 estimator, and Recon v2.1 estimates of unobserved clonotypes were used to assess repertoire richness. Generation probabilities for all TCRbeta clonotypes obtained by the gDNA method from a handful of donors were computed using OLGA. Imported from immuneACCESS, the table was reduced by TCRdb to in-frame sequences with V and J called. These copies leave out some clones; in studies compared against another copy, an unresolved V gene accounts for under half, and the cause of the remainder is not known. V, J and clone size derive from that table, while D and trimming were established from the DNA sequence. Across this sample there are 2 million to 2.5 million clones, with 93% seen only once. The ten biggest clones cover 0.36% of the sample.

With regard to this clone: Its antigen target is currently unknown. No qualities accompany the bases; no much larger clone lies one base away.

Sample: naive CD4+ T cells from PBMCs. The cell subset or site label of this sample denotes: CD45RA+ positively selected. The chain employs TRBV2 and TRBJ2-7, with TRBD2 matching 9 junction bases. The receptor's source is a man younger than 35 in good health. Some clones in this sample may be carry-over from other donors' samples. The CDR3 reads as follows: CASSEPELAGSPYEQYF. The DNA is as follows: TGTGCCAGCAGTGAACCCGAGCTAGCGGGAAGCCCGTACGAGCAGTACTTC.